The rows below give T cell receptor beta chains drawn from one sample of a study of shared clonotypes between healthy human individuals. Sequencing used immunoSEQ multiplex PCR; TCRdb keeps in-frame clones, though not all of them. Here the sample spans roughly 520,000 clones, roughly 95% being singletons. The specimen sequenced was naive CD4+ T cells sorted from blood. These receptors all come from a woman between 25 and 40 years old in good health. The CDR3 runs from the conserved cysteine through the conserved F or W. A D gene is named only where the DNA matches it firmly. Not all rows give a size; the values are once, few, many and, for expanded clones, a class.

d_call clone_size j_call v_call cdr3_nt cdr3_aa
TRBD1 . TRBJ1-1 TRBV7-2 TGTGCCAGCAGCATACAGGGGGGGAACACTGAAGCTTTCTTT CASSIQGGNTEAFF
TRBD1 . TRBJ2-7 TRBV5-1 TGCGCCAGCAGCCCAAATATAGGACAGGGCCACGAGCAGTACTTC CASSPNIGQGHEQYF
TRBD1 . TRBJ2-4 TRBV19 TGTGCCAGTAGTACACCGGGACAGGGGGCTGACATTCAGTACTTC CASSTPGQGADIQYF
. . TRBJ1-5 TRBV2 TGTGCCAGCAGTGAAATGACAGCCGATCAGCCCCAGCATTTT CASSEMTADQPQHF
TRBD2 . TRBJ2-7 TRBV11-2 TGTGCCAGCAGCTTCGGACTAGCGGGAGATCACGAGCAGTACTTC CASSFGLAGDHEQYF
. once TRBJ2-5 TRBV28 TGTGCCAGCGGGCAGGGAGATACGGAGACCCAGTACTTC CASGQGDTETQYF
TRBD2 . TRBJ2-5 TRBV9 TGTGCCAGCAGCGCGGGACTAGCGGGAGTCGCGGAGACCCAGTACTTC CASSAGLAGVAETQYF
. . TRBJ1-3 TRBV10-3 TGTGCCATCAGCCCAGGGGCGGGCGGAAACACCATATATTTT CAISPGAGGNTIYF
TRBD2 . TRBJ2-7 TRBV11-2 TGTGCCAGCAGCTTGGGACTAGCGGGGTCCTACGAGCAGTACTTC CASSLGLAGSYEQYF
. . TRBJ2-7 TRBV5-4 TGTGCCAGCGGCAAGGAAAATTTCTACGAGCAGTACTTC CASGKENFYEQYF
. . TRBJ1-3 TRBV4-1 TGCGCCAGCAGCCAACCTGGGAAGGGAAACACCATATATTTT CASSQPGKGNTIYF
TRBD2 . TRBJ2-2 TRBV5-1 TGCGCCAGCAGACTGGGACTAGCGGGAAACACCGGGGAGCTGTTTTTT CASRLGLAGNTGELFF
. . TRBJ2-1 TRBV6-5 TGTGCCAGCAGTTACCGGGAGATAAGCTCCTACAATGAGCAGTTCTTC CASSYREISSYNEQFF
TRBD2 . TRBJ2-3 TRBV28 TGTGCCACTCGGACTAGCGCGTCTGTCACAGATACGCAGTATTTT CATRTSASVTDTQYF
TRBD2 . TRBJ2-7 TRBV23-1 TGCGCCAGCAGTCAGCAGTTAGCGGGATGTACCTACGAGCAGTACTTC CASSQQLAGCTYEQYF
TRBD1 . TRBJ1-1 TRBV27 TGTGCCAGCAGTTGGACAGGGGGCGAGAGCACTGAAGCTTTCTTT CASSWTGGESTEAFF
. . TRBJ2-1 TRBV27 TGTGCCAGCGGAGGGTCACTAGCTCGGCAGTTCTTC CASGGSLARQFF
. . TRBJ2-7 TRBV27 TGTGCCAGCAGTCTCCGAGTGGGGGGACTGAGTTTCTCCTACGAGCAGTACTTC CASSLRVGGLSFSYEQYF
TRBD1 . TRBJ1-5 TRBV19 TGTGCCAGTAGTCACCAGACGCAGGGGGATCAGCCCCAGCATTTT CASSHQTQGDQPQHF
. . TRBJ2-1 TRBV5-1 TGCGCCAGCAGCCCACAGGCGGGCGGAGTCTACAATGAGCAGTTCTTC CASSPQAGGVYNEQFF
. . TRBJ2-3 TRBV7-9 TGTGCCAGCAGCTTAGGGGGACTCACCGCAGATACGCAGTATTTT CASSLGGLTADTQYF
TRBD1 . TRBJ2-4 TRBV14 TGTGCCAGCAGTGCCACAGGGGGGCACATTCAGTACTTC CASSATGGHIQYF
TRBD2 . TRBJ2-3 TRBV7-9 TGTGCCAGCAGCCATCATAGGACTAGCGGGATGAATGTTACGCAGTATTTT CASSHHRTSGMNVTQYF
TRBD1 once TRBJ2-5 TRBV27 TGTGCCAGCGGTCGGACAGGGTGGGAGACCCAGTACTTC CASGRTGWETQYF
TRBD1 . TRBJ2-5 TRBV7-7 TGTGCCAGCAGCCAAGGATGGGGGACAGGGCTAGAGACCCAGTACTTC CASSQGWGTGLETQYF
TRBD1 once TRBJ1-1 TRBV2 TGTGCCAGCAGTGAAGGCAGGGGGGCTGAAGCTTTCTTT CASSEGRGAEAFF
TRBD2 . TRBJ2-1 TRBV5-4 TGTGCCAGCAGCCTTAGCGGGAGAAATTACAATGAGCAGTTCTTC CASSLSGRNYNEQFF
TRBD2 . TRBJ2-7 TRBV18 TGTGCCAGCTCACCAGTAGCGGGAGGGCCGGGAGAGCAGTACTTC CASSPVAGGPGEQYF
. . TRBJ2-3 TRBV7-9 TGTGCCAGCAGCTCTTTTAGGGGCACAGATACGCAGTATTTT CASSSFRGTDTQYF
TRBD1 . TRBJ2-7 TRBV28 TGTGCCAGCAGTTCGACAGGGTACGAGCAGTACTTC CASSSTGYEQYF
. once TRBJ1-5 TRBV28 TGTGCCAGCAGTTTGGCGGTGAAGCCCCAGCATTTT CASSLAVKPQHF
TRBD1 . TRBJ2-7 TRBV18 TGTGCCAGCTCACCGAGACAGGGTCGAACCTACGAGCAGTACTTC CASSPRQGRTYEQYF
. . TRBJ2-7 TRBV5-4 TGTGCCAGCAGCTTCGATAGGGACGTATACGAGCAGTACTTC CASSFDRDVYEQYF
. once TRBJ2-1 TRBV2 TGTGCCAGCAGTTCTACAGGGAACTACAATGAGCAGTTCTTC CASSSTGNYNEQFF
. . TRBJ2-1 TRBV28 TGTGCCAGCAGACCGGACTCAAAGGGCAGCTCCTACAATGAGCAGTTCTTC CASRPDSKGSSYNEQFF
TRBD2 . TRBJ2-3 TRBV28 TGTGCCAGCAGCCACCCACTAGCGGGAGACGCAGATACGCAGTATTTT CASSHPLAGDADTQYF
. . TRBJ1-1 TRBV27 TGTGCCAGCAGTCCCCGAGGACCTATCAAGAACACTGAAGCTTTCTTT CASSPRGPIKNTEAFF
TRBD2 . TRBJ2-1 TRBV7-9 TGTGCCAGCAGCCTAGGACTAGCGGCCTACAATGAGCAGTTCTTC CASSLGLAAYNEQFF
TRBD2 . TRBJ2-7 TRBV5-1 TGCGCCAGCAGCGAGCCGGGACTAGCGCGTGAAGAGCAGTACTTC CASSEPGLAREEQYF
. . TRBJ2-5 TRBV18 TGTGCCAGCTCACCACTCCCAAGGAGCGGGCATCAAGAGACCCAGTACTTC CASSPLPRSGHQETQYF
. . TRBJ2-5 TRBV5-1 TGCGCCAGCAGCAGCCAACAAGAGACCCAGTACTTC CASSSQQETQYF
TRBD2 . TRBJ2-4 TRBV27 TGTGCCAGCAGTACGACTAGCGAAAACATTCAGTACTTC CASSTTSENIQYF
TRBD1 . TRBJ1-1 TRBV5-1 TGCGCCAGCAGCTTGGAAGGCAGGGGGACCACTGAAGCTTTCTTT CASSLEGRGTTEAFF
. . TRBJ2-7 TRBV6-4 TGTGCCAGCAGTCCTCATCGTGGGTACGAGCAGTACTTC CASSPHRGYEQYF
TRBD2 . TRBJ2-5 TRBV19 TGTGCCAGTAGTATGTATAAACTAGCGGGTCAAGAGACCCAGTACTTC CASSMYKLAGQETQYF
. . TRBJ2-6 TRBV2 TGTGCCAGGAGGGACTCTGGGGCCAACGTCCTGACTTTC CARRDSGANVLTF
. . TRBJ2-7 TRBV10-3 TGTGCCACCCACCGGGATCCCTCCAAAAGCTCCTACGAGCAGTACTTC CATHRDPSKSSYEQYF
TRBD2 . TRBJ2-7 TRBV11-2 TGTGCCAGCAGCTCGGGACTAATCGGCGAGCAGTACTTC CASSSGLIGEQYF
TRBD1 . TRBJ2-7 TRBV18 TGTGCCAGCTCACTTCTAACCGGGACAGGACTCTACGAGCAGTACTTC CASSLLTGTGLYEQYF
. . TRBJ2-7 TRBV16 TGTGCCAGCAGCGCTCCGGGTAGCGAGCAGTACTTC CASSAPGSEQYF
TRBD1 . TRBJ1-5 TRBV4-1 TGCGCCAGCAGCCAAGATTTTGGGGCGACAGGGGCTCCCAATCAGCCCCAGCATTTT CASSQDFGATGAPNQPQHF
TRBD2 . TRBJ2-5 TRBV5-1 TGCGCCAGCAGTTTTGGAGCGGGAGGGTACCAAGAGACCCAGTACTTC CASSFGAGGYQETQYF